This TCR beta chain was identified in a study of blood T cells in healthy people across ages. Together with a sample-barcoded 5' primer, a J-beta primer mix was included in a second PCR lasting roughly 6 to 12 cycles. A single record per CDR3 protein comes from TCRdb applying MiXCR to the 5' RACE reads. This sample has approximately 1,100,000 distinct CDR3 sequences, with roughly 45% found just once. Per the germline V gene, CDR1 is MNHEY and CDR2 is SMNVEV (reference sequence). J was trimmed by 1 base and V by 5 bases; bases with no gene match: 11. The CDR3 is 17 residues long. Donor samples were obtained from healthy Caucasian individuals from Russia, aged 6 to 90. This clonotype has more than one count but fewer than ten. What it binds is not known. General study findings and limits: TCR beta diversity, measured per million T cells, fell in a roughly linear way with age. There were more naive CD4+ cells and higher diversity in long-lived donors than in aged donors.

Sequenced: blood. The sequence derives from a woman in her sixties or seventies in good health. The chain combines TRBV27 with TRBJ2-3; 8 nucleotides match TRBD1. In DNA form, the CDR3 reads TGTGCCAGCAGTCCCCTACGGACAGGGATTGGCACAGATACGCAGTATTTT. Its translation is CASSPLRTGIGTDTQYF.